The 32 T cell receptor beta chains given below trace back to one sample, sequenced in a study of shared clonotypes between healthy human individuals. Positive CCR7 selection of CD45RO-negative cells yielded the naive CD8 cells, and terminally differentiated effector memory CD45RA+ cells were excluded. The repertoire was sequenced with immunoSEQ multiplex PCR; TCRdb's copy has only in-frame clones and lacks some. The sample lists 1.5 million to 2.5 million clones; just under 95% were seen once. Source material: naive CD8+ T cells sorted from blood. The origin of the receptors is a young man in good health.

V and J are TRBV28 and TRBJ2-7, with TRBD2 matching over 10 bases. The CDR3 has 19 amino acids. Germline trimming cut 2 bases from V and 2 bases from J; bases unmatched to any gene: 15. Germline V gives CDR1 MDHEN, CDR2 SYDVKM. The CDR3 DNA sequence: TGTGCCAGCAGTTTAATGACTAGCGGGTCTGACTCCCTCCCCTACGAGCAGTACTTC. As protein: CASSLMTSGSDSLPYEQYF.

In DNA, the CDR3 is TGTGCCAGCAGTGGAACAGGGGTGGGACTCTACGAGCAGTACTTC. The encoded protein is CASSGTGVGLYEQYF. The chain uses TRBV6-1 and TRBJ2-7, with a tentative D call TRBD1 (7 bases). In germline, CDR1 is MNHNS, CDR2 SASEGT. V dropped 4 bases and J dropped 3 bases, with 16 bases sitting between them. This CDR3 spans 15 amino acids.

The J gene is TRBJ2-1, the V gene TRBV27, with TRBD2 matching 9 bases. CDR1 and CDR2 from the germline V gene are MNHEY and SMNVEV (reference sequence). V trimming: 3 bases; J trimming: 4 bases; junction bases outside the gene matches: 13. CDR3 length: 18 amino acids. The CDR3 DNA sequence: TGTGCCAGCAGTTTGTTGGAAGTAGCGGGGGTGGGGTACAATGAGCAGTTCTTC. Amino acids: CASSLLEVAGVGYNEQFF.

V is TRBV5-6 and J is TRBJ1-5; no firm D call. The V gene lost 4 bases and the J gene lost 4 bases, with 15 bases spanning the gap. The CDR3 is 15 amino acids. Germline V gene sequence: CDR1 SGHDT, CDR2 YYEEEE. DNA for the CDR3: TGTGCCAGCAGCAAACTAACCGAGGGAAATCAGCCCCAGCATTTT. Its translation is CASSKLTEGNQPQHF.

CDR3 in amino acids: CASSVGAPGELFF. CDR3 DNA sequence: TGCGCCAGCAGCGTAGGGGCTCCCGGGGAGCTGTTTTTT. This chain joins TRBV5-1 and TRBJ2-2, with a tentative D call TRBD1 (5 bases). This CDR3 region has 13 residues. Germline V gene sequence: CDR1 SGHRS, CDR2 YFSETQ. Trimming stripped 4 bases from V and 6 bases from J, with 10 bases between.

About this clone: At the DNA level, this CDR3 is encoded by other sequences in the same sample as well. V is TRBV4-1 and J is TRBJ1-2; 8 nucleotides agree with TRBD1. The V segment lost 1 base and the J segment 3 bases; nucleotides outside the gene matches: 1. CDR3 length: 14 amino acids. Germline V gene lookup returns CDR1 MGHRA and CDR2 YSYEKL. CDR3 in amino acids: CASSQVDRDYGYTF. The CDR3 bases are TGCGCCAGCAGCCAAGTGGACAGGGACTATGGCTACACCTTC.

The chain couples TRBV27 to TRBJ1-2; no firm D call. Trimming left V 5 bases short and J 3 bases short, with 13 bases between. From germline, CDR1 is MNHEY and CDR2 SMNVEV (reference sequence). The CDR3 totals 14 residues. The CDR3 sequence is CASSQQSPHYGYTF. The CDR3 DNA follows: TGTGCCAGCAGTCAACAATCTCCACACTATGGCTACACCTTC.

The chain uses TRBV4-1 and TRBJ2-3, with a possible D match to TRBD2 (6 bases). Germline CDR1 is MGHRA and CDR2 is YSYEKL. The CDR3 spans 16 residues. Between the trimmed V and J ends, which lost 3 bases and 1 base, there was a span of 14 bases. The CDR3 sequence is CASSHPGGAGTDTQYF. CDR3 DNA: TGCGCCAGCAGCCATCCCGGCGGGGCTGGCACAGATACGCAGTATTTT.

The CDR3 loop reads CASSLDVSTYEQYF. DNA of the CDR3: TGTGCCAGCAGCTTAGATGTCTCTACCTACGAGCAGTACTTC. This chain connects TRBV11-2 to TRBJ2-7; D is unclear. Germline CDR1 reads SGHAT; CDR2 reads FQNNGV. The length of the CDR3 is 14 residues. V lost 0 bases, J lost 2 bases, and 8 bases lay in between.

The chain uses TRBV11-2 and TRBJ1-5; tentative D call: TRBD1 (6 bases). The CDR3 loop spans 15 amino acids. The germline V gene has CDR1 SGHAT and CDR2 FQNNGV. V lost 4 bases and J 1 base, leaving 11 bases between the germline ends. CDR3 bases: TGTGCCAGCAGCTGGGGGGCAGGGAGCAATCAGCCCCAGCATTTT. It translates to CASSWGAGSNQPQHF.

V usage is TRBV27 and J usage is TRBJ1-2, with D possibly matching TRBD1 (6 bases). The CDR3 is 16 amino acids. The germline V gene encodes CDR1 MNHEY and CDR2 SMNVEV (reference sequence). The V end was cut by 10 bases, the J end by 5 bases, with 26 bases between. Written as DNA, the CDR3 is TGTGCCACCAAACAAGAAGGGACATCCAGTTCTTATGGCTACACCTTC. Translation gives CATKQEGTSSSYGYTF.

Comments on this clone: The same CDR3 also results from other DNA sequences found in this sample. This chain connects TRBV9 to TRBJ1-6; D is possibly TRBD1 (6 bases). The germline V gene has CDR1 SGDLS and CDR2 YYNGEE. The CDR3 has 14 residues. V lost 2 bases and J lost 8, with 11 bases in between. This chain's CDR3 is CASSVAGGDSPLHF. In nucleotides, the CDR3 is TGTGCCAGCAGCGTTGCCGGGGGCGATTCACCCCTCCACTTT.

The rearrangement uses TRBV19 and TRBJ1-4, with 7 positions matching TRBD1. V lost 4 bases, J lost 3 bases, and 5 bases stayed unmatched. The germline gives CDR1 LNHDA, CDR2 SQIVND (reference sequence). The CDR3 extends over 15 amino acids. CDR3 DNA: TGTGCCAGTAGTACCCGGGACAGTTCTAATGAAAAACTGTTTTTT. Protein sequence: CASSTRDSSNEKLFF.

This sequence joins TRBV6-1 and TRBJ1-2; D remains unclear. This CDR3 has 17 residues. Germline V gene lookup returns CDR1 MNHNS and CDR2 SASEGT. Deletions cut 3 bases from V and 6 bases from J, with 23 bases between. CDR3 DNA sequence: TGTGCCAGCAGTGATAGGGCCCCGGTTTTCGGGATAGATGGCTACACCTTC. Translated: CASSDRAPVFGIDGYTF.

Only a few counts were recorded for this clone. This sample includes further DNA sequences coding for the same CDR3. The rearrangement joins TRBV30 to TRBJ1-1; unclear D gene. CDR3 length: 12 amino acids. V gave up 5 bases and J gave up 2 bases, with 9 bases separating them. CDR1 and CDR2 from the germline V gene are GTSNPN and SVGIG (reference sequence). The CDR3: CAWGPSNTEAFF. CDR3 nucleotides: TGTGCCTGGGGACCCAGCAACACTGAAGCTTTCTTT.

This clone was recorded only once. The gene calls are TRBV4-3 and TRBJ1-6; D uncertain. The CDR3 has 16 residues. The ends were cut back, 2 bases at V and 7 bases at J, with 15 bases in the middle. Germline-derived CDR1 and CDR2 are LGHNA and YSLEER. CDR3 in DNA: TGCGCCAGCAGCCAACAAGCCTGGGGTTTGAATTCACCCCTCCACTTT. This codes for CASSQQAWGLNSPLHF.

The chain combines TRBV7-8 with TRBJ2-1; D is ambiguous. The CDR3 runs 16 residues. The V end lost 2 bases, the J end lost 5 bases, and 16 bases lay between the germline ends. Germline V CDR1 and CDR2: SGHVS, FQNEAQ. This CDR3 is CASSLLILRSNNEQFF. The CDR3 DNA sequence: TGTGCCAGCAGCTTATTAATACTGAGGAGCAACAATGAGCAGTTCTTC.

This sequence joins TRBV15 and TRBJ2-2, with TRBD2 matching 9 bases. Germline V CDR1 and CDR2: LNHNV, YYDKDF (reference sequence). V was pared by 5 bases and J by 7 bases, with 14 bases of the junction left unmatched. The length of the CDR3 is 17 residues. Here the CDR3 reads CATSPVGREGRNGELFF. The DNA for the CDR3 is TGTGCCACCAGCCCAGTAGGGCGGGAGGGCCGGAACGGGGAGCTGTTTTTT. Combining the CDR3 with reference TRBV15 and TRBJ2-2 gives the whole variable domain DAMVIQNPRYQVTQFGKPVTLSCSQTLNHNVMYWYQQKSSQAPKLLFHYYDKDFNNEADTPDNFQSRRPNTSFCFLDIRSPGLGDTAMYLCATSPVGREGRNGELFFGEGSRLTVL.

Concerning this clone itself: Other DNA sequences in this sample translate to the same CDR3. The CDR3 region has the DNA TGTGCCAGCAGTTTAGGGGTAAACAATGAGCAGTTCTTC. It translates to CASSLGVNNEQFF. The V gene is TRBV27, the J gene TRBJ2-1; no definite D call. There are 13 residues in the CDR3. CDR1 and CDR2 from the germline V gene are MNHEY and SMNVEV (reference sequence). The V end was cut by 2 bases, the J end by 5 bases, with 7 bases between.

V usage is TRBV25-1 and J usage is TRBJ2-7; 7 nucleotides line up with TRBD1. Germline V lookup: CDR1 MGHDK, CDR2 SYGVNS. This CDR3 contains 15 residues. V lost 6 bases and J lost 6; bases outside the gene matches: 14. The CDR3 coding sequence is TGTGCCAGCAGCCCTCCCACAGGGGCGGATTTCGAGCAGTACTTC. It yields the protein CASSPPTGADFEQYF.

This clone was seen a handful of times. V is TRBV10-3 and J is TRBJ1-1; unclear D gene. V lost 4 bases and J lost 1, with 7 bases in between. The CDR3 has 13 residues. Germline assignment: CDR1 ENHRY and CDR2 SYGVKD. The CDR3 here is CAISVPGNTEAFF. CDR3 DNA sequence: TGTGCCATCAGTGTCCCCGGGAACACTGAAGCTTTCTTT.

The chain couples TRBV14 to TRBJ2-1; unclear D gene. Trimming removed 0 bases at V and 0 bases at J, with 27 bases between. Germline lookup yields CDR1 SGHDN and CDR2 FVKESK. The CDR3 consists of 22 residues. The DNA of the CDR3 is TGTGCCAGCAGCCAAGATCTTATAAGGGCAGGACGCAGTCCGAGCTCCTACAATGAGCAGTTCTTC. This gives the protein CASSQDLIRAGRSPSSYNEQFF.

V usage is TRBV19 and J usage is TRBJ2-1, with D perhaps matching TRBD2 (7 bases). Germline assignment: CDR1 LNHDA and CDR2 SQIVND (reference sequence). Trimming removed 11 bases at V and 7 bases at J, with 30 bases between. The CDR3 contains 17 residues. The CDR3 nucleotides read TGTGCCGGCATTGCCTTCCCGAGGGGGGGAGGAATGAATGAGCAGTTCTTC. Translation: CAGIAFPRGGGMNEQFF.

The V gene is TRBV6-6, the J gene TRBJ2-3; D is possibly TRBD1 (5 bases). The CDR3 length is 13 residues. Germline-derived CDR1 and CDR2 are MNHNY and SVGAGI (reference sequence). Trimming took 6 bases from V and 6 from J, leaving 13 bases between them. The CDR3 DNA reads TGTGCCAGCAGCCCTGGGGCTCCGGATACGCAGTATTTT. As protein: CASSPGAPDTQYF.

J is TRBJ2-7 and V is TRBV7-2; D assignment may be TRBD1 or TRBD2 (6 bases each). This CDR3 is 15 amino acids long. Trimming cost V 1 base and J 5 bases, with 15 bases left between them. Germline V gene sequence: CDR1 SGHTA, CDR2 FQGNSA. The CDR3 loop reads CASSLGFGGVDEQYF. The CDR3 bases are TGTGCCAGCAGCTTAGGATTCGGGGGCGTCGACGAGCAGTACTTC.

The rearrangement links TRBV5-1 to TRBJ2-5, with TRBD1 identical over 9 bases. V lost 0 bases to trimming and J lost 4 bases; unmatched junction nucleotides: 1. The germline V gene has CDR1 SGHRS and CDR2 YFSETQ. CDR3 length: 14 residues. The CDR3 bases are TGCGCCAGCAGCTTGGACAGGGGGCGAGAGACCCAGTACTTC. Protein: CASSLDRGRETQYF.

This chain connects TRBV5-8 to TRBJ2-5; 9 bases agree with TRBD1. The V gene's germline CDR1 is SGHTS and CDR2 YDEGEE. After removal of 8 bases from V and 2 bases from J, the junction contained 22 bases not matched to a gene. The CDR3 extends over 19 amino acids. This chain's CDR3 is CARTDPGQGAQVEQETQYF. CDR3 DNA: TGTGCCAGGACCGACCCGGGACAGGGCGCCCAGGTGGAGCAAGAGACCCAGTACTTC.

The chain has TRBV11-2 and TRBJ1-3; D possibly corresponds to TRBD1 (5 bases). CDR3 length: 15 amino acids. V was shortened by 5 bases and J by 0 bases, with 11 bases between the two germline ends. Germline assignment: CDR1 SGHAT and CDR2 FQNNGV. CDR3 coding DNA: TGTGCCAGCAGCCCGGACACAGACTCTGGAAACACCATATATTTT. This gives the protein CASSPDTDSGNTIYF.

This chain connects TRBV2 to TRBJ2-5; unclear D gene. Trimming cost V 4 bases and J 1 base, with 7 bases left between them. The V gene's germline CDR1 is SNHLY and CDR2 FYNNEI. This CDR3 comprises 13 residues. DNA of the CDR3: TGTGCCAGCAGTGCCCTCACCCAAGAGACCCAGTACTTC. This codes for CASSALTQETQYF.

The genes are TRBV9 and TRBJ2-7, with D perhaps TRBD2 (5 bases). Between the trimmed V and J ends, which lost 4 bases and 5 bases, there was a span of 25 bases. Germline lookup yields CDR1 SGDLS and CDR2 YYNGEE. The CDR3 totals 17 residues. The CDR3 sequence: CASSSLEGREGGHEQYF. In nucleotides, the CDR3 is TGTGCCAGCAGCTCTTTAGAGGGCCGGGAAGGTGGCCACGAGCAGTACTTC.

On this clone itself: In the same sample, other DNA sequences code for this CDR3. This sequence joins TRBV7-9 and TRBJ1-3; weak D call: TRBD1 (5 bases). CDR1 is SEHNR and CDR2 is FQNEAQ in the germline V gene (reference sequence). V was clipped by 5 bases and J by 0 bases, with 8 bases between them. CDR3 length: 14 residues. CDR3 residues: CASSPGGSGNTIYF. DNA for the CDR3: TGTGCCAGCAGCCCGGGGGGCTCTGGAAACACCATATATTTT.

This chain links TRBV13 with TRBJ1-6, with TRBD1 identical over 10 bases. CDR1 and CDR2 (germline): PRHDT, FYEKMQ (reference sequence). The CDR3 extends over 14 amino acids. J was trimmed by 9 bases and V by 5 bases; bases with no gene match: 4. The CDR3 DNA sequence: TGTGCCAGCAGCCTGGGACAGGGGACTTCACCCCTCCACTTT. It yields the protein CASSLGQGTSPLHF.